Listed here are 21 T cell receptor beta chains from one sample, sequenced in a study of OX40 agonist ivuxolimab in advanced cancers. The protocol was immunoSEQ multiplex PCR, while the TCRdb copy is restricted to in-frame clones and leaves out a portion. The sample gives 60,000 to 95,000 clones, 65% to 90% of which show up once; about 0.66% is in the top ten. The input for sequencing was CD4+ or CD8+ T cells sorted from blood, taken in a trial of the OX40 agonist ivuxolimab. The origin of the receptors is an adult with an advanced solid tumor such as melanoma, head and neck, liver or kidney cancer.

This clone was seen only once. The rearrangement joins TRBV7-9 to TRBJ2-3; D gene unclear. This CDR3 has 13 amino acids. CDR1 is SEHNR, CDR2 FQNEAQ, per germline (reference sequence). V lost 3 bases and J 2 bases, leaving 6 bases between the germline ends. The DNA of the CDR3 is TGTGCCAGCAGCTTGTTTACCACAGATACGCAGTATTTT. This sequence encodes CASSLFTTDTQYF.

The chain combines TRBV5-1 with TRBJ2-4; no reliable D call. Per germline, CDR1 SGHRS and CDR2 YFSETQ. The CDR3 totals 16 residues. Deletions cut 5 bases from V and 2 bases from J, with 17 bases between. The DNA for the CDR3 is TGCGCCAGCAGATCCTCCGAGTGGGGAACCAAAAACATTCAGTACTTC. It specifies CASRSSEWGTKNIQYF.

J is TRBJ2-7 and V is TRBV21-1; TRBD1 is the table's D call, not checked against the DNA. TRBV21-1 is labeled a pseudogene. The CDR3 extends over 17 amino acids. CDR3 DNA: TGTGCCAGCAACCCAACAGGGGGCCCCCCCTTTAGGCACGAGCAGTACTTC. It encodes CASNPTGGPPFRHEQYF.

V and J are TRBV10-2 and TRBJ2-7; 8 positions agree with TRBD2. Germline CDR1 and CDR2: WSHSY and SAAADI. V lost 7 bases, J lost 4 bases, and 6 bases stayed unmatched. This CDR3 is 13 amino acids long. The CDR3 nucleotides are TGCGCCAGCACCCGGGGGGGCCCGTACGAGCAGTACTTC. Encoded protein: CASTRGGPYEQYF.

This sequence joins TRBV7-2 and TRBJ1-1, with 7 positions matching TRBD1. Trimming removed 4 bases from V and 1 base from J; junction bases left unmatched: 9. The germline V gene encodes CDR1 SGHTA and CDR2 FQGNSA. This CDR3 has 16 residues. CDR3 region: CASSSTGVGSNTEAFF. CDR3 nucleotides: TGTGCCAGCAGCTCCACAGGGGTGGGCTCGAACACTGAAGCTTTCTTT.

The chain links TRBV11-1 to TRBJ2-7; D is tentatively TRBD1 or TRBD2 (6 bases each). Germline V lookup: CDR1 SGHAT, CDR2 FQDESV (reference sequence). CDR3 length: 12 residues. V lost 5 bases, J lost 8 bases, and 13 bases lay in between. DNA of the CDR3: TGTGCCAGCAGCCAGGAGGGGGGTCAGCAGTACTTC. This codes for CASSQEGGQQYF.

The chain employs TRBV13 and TRBJ2-3, with 7 bases aligning to TRBD1. CDR3 length: 13 residues. V trimming: 5 bases; J trimming: 4 bases; junction bases outside the gene matches: 3. Germline V gene lookup returns CDR1 PRHDT and CDR2 FYEKMQ (reference sequence). This CDR3 is CASSPQGADTQYF. The CDR3 DNA is TGTGCCAGCAGCCCCCAGGGGGCAGATACGCAGTATTTT.

The chain joins TRBV9 to TRBJ1-2; a weak D match, TRBD1 (5 bases). Trimming left V 4 bases short and J 5 bases short, with 12 bases between. Germline CDR1 reads SGDLS; CDR2 reads YYNGEE. This CDR3 contains 13 residues. CDR3 residues: CASSSAAGYGYTF. The CDR3 nucleotides read TGTGCCAGCAGCTCAGCGGCAGGGTATGGCTACACCTTC.

The CDR3 loop is CASSFPGSLNTGELFF. The CDR3 nucleotides read TGTGCCAGCAGCTTTCCGGGCAGCTTGAACACCGGGGAGCTGTTTTTT. The chain employs TRBV5-4 and TRBJ2-2; D call uncertain. Germline CDR1 is SGHNT and CDR2 is YYREEE (reference sequence). V gave up 2 bases and J gave up 1 base, with 12 bases separating them. The CDR3 consists of 16 residues.

The rearrangement links TRBV21-1 to TRBJ2-7; TRBD1, as called in the table, went unchecked against the DNA. TRBV21-1 is classified as a pseudogene. The CDR3 consists of 15 residues. CDR3 residues: CASSKGRTGGYEQYF. The CDR3 DNA follows: TGTGCCAGCAGCAAAGGCAGGACAGGGGGCTACGAGCAGTACTTC.

This clone has more than one count but fewer than ten. The chain has TRBV5-6 and TRBJ1-3, with D possibly being TRBD1 (5 bases). Germline values: CDR1 SGHDT, CDR2 YYEEEE. V shed 2 bases and J shed 2 bases, with 11 bases lying between them. This CDR3 has 15 residues. CDR3 bases: TGTGCCAGCAGCTTCGAGGGGCTCCCTGGAAACACCATATATTTT. It encodes CASSFEGLPGNTIYF.

This clone has more than one count but fewer than ten. The limits of the CDR3 on the DNA are not certain, so only TCRdb's listed CDR3 is given. J is TRBJ2-1 and V is TRBV30; the table gives TRBD2 as D, unverified against the DNA. From its first to its last residue, the CDR3 has 11 amino acids. Per the germline V gene, CDR1 is GTSNPN and CDR2 is SVGIG (reference sequence). The CDR3 reads CASGWGDGAFF.

In its sample, this clone was seen once. The chain has TRBV7-8 and TRBJ2-3, with D uncertain. V was pared by 3 bases and J by 2 bases, with 9 bases between. Looked up from germline, CDR1 is SGHVS and CDR2 is FQNEAQ. The CDR3 has 14 amino acids. CDR3 residues: CASSFLETTDTQYF. CDR3 nucleotides: TGTGCCAGCAGCTTTCTCGAGACCACAGATACGCAGTATTTT.

The chain employs TRBV19 and TRBJ1-2; D may be TRBD1 (5 bases). Germline V gives CDR1 LNHDA, CDR2 SQIVND (reference sequence). Trimming left V 6 bases short and J 3 bases short, with 14 bases between. This CDR3 comprises 14 residues. DNA of the CDR3: TGTGCCAGTAGACGGGACGGGAAGGACTATGGCTACACCTTC. Protein: CASRRDGKDYGYTF. Based on the CDR3 plus reference TRBV19 and TRBJ1-2, the full variable domain is DGGITQSPKYLFRKEGQNVTLSCEQNLNHDAMYWYRQDPGQGLRLIYYSQIVNDFQKGDIAEGYSVSREKKESFPLTVTSAQKNPTAFYLCASRRDGKDYGYTFGSGTRLTVV.

V and J are TRBV29-1 and TRBJ2-3; perhaps D is TRBD1 or TRBD2 (5 bases each). Deletions cut 6 bases from V and 1 base from J, with 17 bases between. Germline CDR1 SQVTM, CDR2 ANQGSEA. This CDR3 comprises 15 residues. CDR3 amino acids: CSVGTGRSGTDTQYF. CDR3 nucleotide sequence: TGCAGCGTCGGAACGGGGCGCTCGGGCACAGATACGCAGTATTTT.

V and J are TRBV5-1 and TRBJ2-7, with D tentatively TRBD1 or TRBD2 (5 bases each). The CDR3 extends over 14 amino acids. With 2 bases removed from V and 3 bases from J, the gap between germline ends came to 12 bases. Germline loops: CDR1 SGHRS, CDR2 YFSETQ. The DNA of the CDR3 is TGCGCCAGCAGCTTTACCCGGGGCAACTACGAGCAGTACTTC. It encodes CASSFTRGNYEQYF.

The chain combines TRBV11-1 with TRBJ1-2; D possibly corresponds to TRBD1 (5 bases). Germline V gives CDR1 SGHAT, CDR2 FQDESV (reference sequence). V dropped 3 bases and J dropped 1 base, with 18 bases sitting between them. The CDR3 runs 17 residues. CDR3 DNA: TGTGCCAGCAGCTTGGGGCGGGGAATGGGGGATAACTATGGCTACACCTTC. Amino acids: CASSLGRGMGDNYGYTF. Together with reference TRBV11-1 and TRBJ1-2, the CDR3 gives the full variable domain: EAEVAQSPRYKITEKSQAVAFWCDPISGHATLYWYRQILGQGPELLVQFQDESVVDDSQLPKDRFSAERLKGVDSTLKIQPAELGDSAMYLCASSLGRGMGDNYGYTFGSGTRLTVV.

CDR3 nucleotides: TGTGCCAGTAGTCGGGGACATATGAGCTCTGGAAACACCATATATTTT. Translation: CASSRGHMSSGNTIYF. This rearrangement joins TRBV19 to TRBJ1-3, with a possible D match to TRBD1 (6 bases). This CDR3 comprises 16 residues. Germline CDR1 and CDR2: LNHDA and SQIVND (reference sequence). V was shortened by 5 bases and J by 0 bases, with 14 bases between the two germline ends.

This clone was counted between two and nine times. The CDR3: CASSYYLNTEAFF. CDR3 bases: TGTGCCAGCAGCTACTATTTGAACACTGAAGCTTTCTTT. This sequence joins TRBV9 and TRBJ1-1, with no clear D. Trimming removed 4 bases at V and 0 bases at J, with 7 bases between. The CDR3 is 13 amino acids. Germline lookup yields CDR1 SGDLS and CDR2 YYNGEE.

This clone turned up a few times. The CDR3 sequence: CACLAPGNYGYTF. The CDR3 DNA sequence: TGTGCCTGCCTTGCCCCAGGGAACTATGGCTACACCTTC. The chain links TRBV30 to TRBJ1-2, with a weak D call TRBD1 (5 bases). CDR1 and CDR2 from the germline V gene are GTSNPN and SVGIG (reference sequence). V lost 6 bases, J lost 2 bases, and 13 bases lay in between. The CDR3 totals 13 residues.

As concerns this clone: Additional DNA sequences in this sample encode the identical CDR3. The gene calls are TRBV7-2 and TRBJ1-2, with a weak D call TRBD1 (5 bases). V lost 0 bases to trimming and J lost 4 bases, with 9 bases between them. Germline assignment: CDR1 SGHTA and CDR2 FQGNSA. This CDR3 contains 14 residues. As DNA, the CDR3 is TGTGCCAGCAGCTTAGCAGGGCAGGGCTATGGCTACACCTTC. Translating gives CASSLAGQGYGYTF. The full variable domain, with the rest looked up from reference TRBV7-2 and TRBJ1-2, is GAGVSQSPSNKVTEKGKDVELRCDPISGHTALYWYRQSLGQGLEFLIYFQGNSAPDKSGLPSDRFSAERTGGSVSTLTIQRTQQEDSAVYLCASSLAGQGYGYTFGSGTRLTVV.